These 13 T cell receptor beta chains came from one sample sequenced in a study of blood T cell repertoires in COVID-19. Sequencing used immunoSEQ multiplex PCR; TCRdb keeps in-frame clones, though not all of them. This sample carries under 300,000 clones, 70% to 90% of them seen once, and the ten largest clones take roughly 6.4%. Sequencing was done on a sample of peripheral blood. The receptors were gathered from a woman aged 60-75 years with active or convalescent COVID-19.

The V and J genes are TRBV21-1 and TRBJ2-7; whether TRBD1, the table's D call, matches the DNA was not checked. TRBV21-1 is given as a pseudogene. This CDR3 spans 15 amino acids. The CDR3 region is CASSNLLQGAYEQYV. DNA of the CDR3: TGTGCCAGCAGCAACTTATTGCAGGGGGCCTACGAGCAGTACGTC.

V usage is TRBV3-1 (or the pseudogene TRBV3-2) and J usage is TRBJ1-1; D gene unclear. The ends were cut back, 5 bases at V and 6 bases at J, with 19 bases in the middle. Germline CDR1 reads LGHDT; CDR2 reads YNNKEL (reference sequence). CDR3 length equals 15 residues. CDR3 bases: TGTGCCAGCAGCGACCCAGGCAGCCCGAAGCCTGAAGCTTTCTTT. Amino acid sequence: CASSDPGSPKPEAFF.

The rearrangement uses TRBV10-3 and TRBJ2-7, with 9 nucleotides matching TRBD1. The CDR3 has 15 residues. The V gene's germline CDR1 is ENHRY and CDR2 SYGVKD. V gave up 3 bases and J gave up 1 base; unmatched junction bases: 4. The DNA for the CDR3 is TGTGCCATCAGTGACCCACAGGGGGCTTCCTACGAGCAGTACTTC. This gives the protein CAISDPQGASYEQYF.

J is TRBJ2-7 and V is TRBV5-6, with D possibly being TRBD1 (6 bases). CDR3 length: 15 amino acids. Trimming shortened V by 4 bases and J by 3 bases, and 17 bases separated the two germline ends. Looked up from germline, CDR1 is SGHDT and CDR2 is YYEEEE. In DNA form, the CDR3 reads TGTGCCAGCAGCACCCGGGACACTCGGGGCTACGAGCAGTACGTC. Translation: CASSTRDTRGYEQYV.

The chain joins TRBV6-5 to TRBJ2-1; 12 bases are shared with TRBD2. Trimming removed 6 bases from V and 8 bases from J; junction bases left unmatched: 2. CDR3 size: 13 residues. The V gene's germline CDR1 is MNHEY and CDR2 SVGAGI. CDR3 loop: CASRTSGSYEQFF. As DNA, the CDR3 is TGTGCCAGCAGGACTAGCGGGAGCTATGAGCAGTTCTTC.

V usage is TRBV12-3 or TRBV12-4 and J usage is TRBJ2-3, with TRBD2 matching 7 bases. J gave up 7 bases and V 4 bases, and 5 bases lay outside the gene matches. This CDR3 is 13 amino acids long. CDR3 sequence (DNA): TGTGCCAGCAGTTCTAGCGGCGCGAATACGCAGTATTTT. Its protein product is CASSSSGANTQYF.

The CDR3 is CASSYNRGLAYEQYF. The CDR3 nucleotides are TGTGCCAGCAGTTACAACCGCGGACTTGCCTACGAGCAGTACTTC. V and J are TRBV6-6 and TRBJ2-7; possible D gene TRBD2, 5 bases. The CDR3 contains 15 residues. Trimming shortened V by 2 bases and J by 2 bases, and 13 bases separated the two germline ends. Germline CDR1 is MNHNY and CDR2 is SVGAGI (reference sequence).

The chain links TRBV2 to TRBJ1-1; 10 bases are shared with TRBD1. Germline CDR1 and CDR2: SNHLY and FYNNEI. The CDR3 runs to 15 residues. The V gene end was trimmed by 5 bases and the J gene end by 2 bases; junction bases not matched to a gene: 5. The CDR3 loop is CASSTRQGANTEAFF. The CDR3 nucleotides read TGTGCCAGCAGTACCCGACAGGGGGCCAACACTGAAGCTTTCTTT.

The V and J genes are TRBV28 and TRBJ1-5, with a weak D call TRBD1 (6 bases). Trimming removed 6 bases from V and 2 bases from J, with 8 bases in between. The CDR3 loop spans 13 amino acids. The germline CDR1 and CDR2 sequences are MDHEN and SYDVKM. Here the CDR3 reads CASRPGGNQPQHF. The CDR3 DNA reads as TGTGCCAGCAGGCCAGGGGGCAATCAGCCCCAGCATTTT.

The CDR3 loop is CASSQGGGGFNEQFF. The DNA of the CDR3 is TGTGCCAGCAGCCAAGGCGGGGGGGGATTCAATGAGCAGTTCTTC. The chain recombines TRBV7-2 with TRBJ2-1; 9 positions match TRBD2. The J segment lost 6 bases and the V segment lost 5 bases, leaving 8 bases of the junction unmatched. The germline gives CDR1 SGHTA, CDR2 FQGNSA. The CDR3 contains 15 residues. Based on the CDR3 plus reference TRBV7-2 and TRBJ2-1, the full variable domain is GAGVSQSPSNKVTEKGKDVELRCDPISGHTALYWYRQSLGQGLEFLIYFQGNSAPDKSGLPSDRFSAERTGGSVSTLTIQRTQQEDSAVYLCASSQGGGGFNEQFFGPGTRLTVL.

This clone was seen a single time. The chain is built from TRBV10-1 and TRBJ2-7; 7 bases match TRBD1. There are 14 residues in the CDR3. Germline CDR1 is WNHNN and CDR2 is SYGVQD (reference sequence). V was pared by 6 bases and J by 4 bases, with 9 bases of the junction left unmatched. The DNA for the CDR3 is TGCGCCAGCAGCGAGGACAGGAGTACATACGAGCAGTACTTC. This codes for CASSEDRSTYEQYF.

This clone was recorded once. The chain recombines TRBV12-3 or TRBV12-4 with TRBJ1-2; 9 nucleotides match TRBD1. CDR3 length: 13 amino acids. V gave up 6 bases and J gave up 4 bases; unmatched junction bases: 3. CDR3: CASRETGGYGYTF. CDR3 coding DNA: TGTGCCAGCAGGGAGACAGGGGGCTATGGCTACACCTTC.

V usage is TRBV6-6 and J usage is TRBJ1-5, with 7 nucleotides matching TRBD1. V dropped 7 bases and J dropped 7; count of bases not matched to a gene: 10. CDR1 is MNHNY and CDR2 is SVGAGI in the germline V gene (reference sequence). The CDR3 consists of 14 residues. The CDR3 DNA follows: TGTGCCAGCATTTCGGACAGGTCTTTACAGCCCCAGCATTTT. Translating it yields CASISDRSLQPQHF.